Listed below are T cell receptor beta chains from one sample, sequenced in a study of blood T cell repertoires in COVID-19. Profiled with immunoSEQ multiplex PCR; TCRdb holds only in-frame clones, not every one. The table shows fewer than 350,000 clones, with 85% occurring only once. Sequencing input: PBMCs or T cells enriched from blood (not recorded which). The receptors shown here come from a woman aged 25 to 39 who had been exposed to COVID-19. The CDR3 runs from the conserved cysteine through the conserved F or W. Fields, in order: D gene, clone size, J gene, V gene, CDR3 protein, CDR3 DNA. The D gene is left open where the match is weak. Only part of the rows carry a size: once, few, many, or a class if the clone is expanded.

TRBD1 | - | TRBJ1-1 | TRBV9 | CASSPRDRGWSTEAFF | TGTGCCAGCAGCCCGCGGGACAGGGGATGGAGCACTGAAGCTTTCTTT
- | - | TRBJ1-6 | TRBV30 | CAWSGQANSPLHF | TGTGCCTGGAGTGGTCAAGCAAATTCACCCCTCCACTTT
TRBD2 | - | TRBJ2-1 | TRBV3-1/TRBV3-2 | CASSQGLAVEQFF | TGTGCCAGCAGCCAAGGACTAGCGGTTGAGCAGTTCTTC
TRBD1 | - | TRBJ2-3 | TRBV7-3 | CASSPTGSTDTQYF | TGTGCCAGCAGCCCGACAGGGAGCACAGATACGCAGTATTTT
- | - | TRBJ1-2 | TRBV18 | CASSETGLSPDGYTF | TGTGCCAGCTCAGAAACGGGACTCTCACCGGATGGCTACACCTTC
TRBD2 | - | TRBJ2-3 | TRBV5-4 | CASSFDGGAGDTQYF | TGTGCCAGCAGCTTCGACGGGGGGGCCGGAGATACGCAGTATTTT
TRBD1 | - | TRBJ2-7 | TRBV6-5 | CASTDRGISEQYF | TGTGCCAGCACGGACAGGGGGATCTCCGAGCAGTACTTC
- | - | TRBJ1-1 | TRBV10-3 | CAISEIAGTGTEAFF | TGTGCCATCAGTGAGATCGCTGGAACGGGCACTGAAGCTTTCTTT
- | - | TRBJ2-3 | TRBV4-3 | CASSQERRSVDTQYF | TGCGCCAGCAGCCAAGAAAGGCGGTCCGTAGATACGCAGTATTTT
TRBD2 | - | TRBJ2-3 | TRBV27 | CASRHGLAGTDTQYF | TGTGCCAGCCGACACGGGCTAGCGGGGACAGATACGCAGTATTTT
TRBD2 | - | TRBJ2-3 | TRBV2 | CASRIAGATDTQYF | TGTGCCAGCAGGATAGCGGGAGCCACAGATACGCAGTATTTT
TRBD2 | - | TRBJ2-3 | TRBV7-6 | CASSLGTSGGASDTQYF | TGTGCCAGCAGCTTAGGGACTAGCGGGGGAGCCTCAGATACGCAGTATTTT
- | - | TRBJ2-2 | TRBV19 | CASSPEVTGELFF | TGTGCCAGTAGCCCAGAAGTCACCGGGGAGCTGTTTTTT
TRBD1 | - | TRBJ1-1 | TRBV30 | CAWSQGQGFAAFF | TGTGCCTGGAGTCAGGGACAGGGCTTCGCAGCTTTCTTT
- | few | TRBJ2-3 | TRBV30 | CATYTDTQYF | TGCGCCACCTACACAGATACGCAGTATTTT
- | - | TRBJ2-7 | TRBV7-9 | CASSLGTGSWEQYF | TGTGCCAGCAGCTTAGGGACGGGGTCGTGGGAGCAGTACTTC
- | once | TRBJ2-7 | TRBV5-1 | CASSLRQADTYEQYF | TGCGCCAGCAGCTTGCGGCAGGCCGATACCTACGAGCAGTACTTC
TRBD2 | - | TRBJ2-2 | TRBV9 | CASSTSGWNTGELFF | TGTGCCAGCAGCACTAGCGGGTGGAACACCGGGGAGCTGTTTTTT
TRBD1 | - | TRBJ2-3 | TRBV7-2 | CASSFGQGGKDTQYF | TGTGCCAGCAGCTTTGGACAGGGGGGGAAAGATACGCAGTATTTT
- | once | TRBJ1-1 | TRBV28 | CASSFGTGGTEAFF | TGTGCCAGCAGTTTTGGGACTGGGGGGACTGAAGCTTTCTTT
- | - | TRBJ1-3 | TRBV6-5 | CASTSQGSGNTIYF | TGTGCCAGCACTTCCCAGGGGTCTGGAAACACCATATATTTT
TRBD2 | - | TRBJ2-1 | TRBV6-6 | CASSYPVGSGGNEQFF | TGTGCCAGCAGTTACCCCGTGGGTAGCGGGGGGAATGAGCAGTTCTTC
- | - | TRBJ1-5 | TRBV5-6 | CASSFTGNNQPQHF | TGTGCCAGCAGCTTCACAGGGAACAATCAGCCCCAGCATTTT
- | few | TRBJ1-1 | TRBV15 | CATSREANTEAFF | TGTGCCACCAGCAGAGAGGCGAACACTGAAGCTTTCTTT
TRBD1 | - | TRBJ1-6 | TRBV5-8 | CASSPRGQGASYSPLHF | TGTGCCAGCAGCCCGAGAGGACAGGGGGCATCATATTCACCCCTCCACTTT
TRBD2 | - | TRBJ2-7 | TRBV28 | CASIAGGANEQYF | TGTGCCAGTATAGCGGGAGGGGCCAACGAGCAGTACTTC
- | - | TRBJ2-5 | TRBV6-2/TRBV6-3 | CASSKAHTVQETQYF | TGTGCCAGCAGTAAAGCGCACACGGTTCAGGAGACCCAGTACTTC
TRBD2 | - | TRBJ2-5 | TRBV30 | CAWSGLAGGPQETQYF | TGTGCCTGGAGTGGACTAGCGGGGGGGCCGCAAGAGACCCAGTACTTC
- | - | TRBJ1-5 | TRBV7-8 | CASSLTESNQPQHF | TGTGCCAGCAGCTTGACAGAAAGCAATCAGCCCCAGCATTTT
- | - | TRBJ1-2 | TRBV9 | CASSVAPEGLGYTF | TGTGCCAGCAGCGTAGCTCCGGAGGGGCTAGGCTACACCTTC
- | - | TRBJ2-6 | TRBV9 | CASTESPQSSGANVLTF | TGTGCCAGCACCGAAAGCCCACAGAGCTCTGGGGCCAACGTCCTGACTTTC
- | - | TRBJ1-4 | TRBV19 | CASSSSGGEKLFF | TGTGCCAGTAGCTCGTCGGGGGGTGAAAAACTGTTTTTT
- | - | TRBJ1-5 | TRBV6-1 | CASSEALFQPQHF | TGTGCCAGCAGTGAAGCGCTATTTCAGCCCCAGCATTTT
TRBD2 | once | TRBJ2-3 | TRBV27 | CASSTNKGTGTSGLLDTQYF | TGTGCCAGCAGCACTAACAAAGGAACCGGGACTAGCGGCCTCTTGGATACGCAGTATTTT
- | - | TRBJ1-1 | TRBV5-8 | CASSLQGSTEAFF | TGTGCCAGCAGCCTACAGGGCTCCACTGAAGCTTTCTTT
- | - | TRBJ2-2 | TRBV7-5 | CVRSVRADRFLGELFF | TGTGTCAGAAGCGTAAGGGCGGACAGGTTCCTCGGGGAGCTGTTTTTT
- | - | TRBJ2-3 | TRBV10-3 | CAISGGANSTDTQYF | TGTGCCATCAGTGGTGGGGCGAATAGCACAGATACGCAGTATTTT
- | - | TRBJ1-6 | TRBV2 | CASNGRGEGPRGPLHF | TGTGCCAGCAACGGGAGAGGGGAGGGGCCTAGGGGACCACTCCACTTT
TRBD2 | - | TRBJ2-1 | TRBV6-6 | CASSPGLAGGYNEQFF | TGTGCCAGCAGTCCGGGACTAGCGGGAGGATACAATGAGCAGTTCTTC
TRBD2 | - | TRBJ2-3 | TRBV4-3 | CASSQERERGPQYF | TGCGCCAGCAGCCAAGAGCGGGAGCGGGGACCGCAGTATTTT
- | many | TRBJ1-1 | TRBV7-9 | CASSLGSGTYTEAFF | TGTGCCAGCAGCTTAGGCTCAGGGACTTACACTGAAGCTTTCTTT
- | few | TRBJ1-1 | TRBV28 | CASPGENTEAFF | TGTGCCAGCCCCGGGGAGAACACTGAAGCTTTCTTT
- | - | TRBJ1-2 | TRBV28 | CASSFHGRDGYTF | TGTGCCAGCAGTTTTCATGGGAGGGATGGCTACACCTTC
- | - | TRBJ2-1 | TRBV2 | CASPGRGGVNEQFF | TGTGCCAGTCCCGGGCGGGGAGGCGTCAATGAGCAGTTCTTC
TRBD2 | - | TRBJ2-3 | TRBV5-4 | CASSRPSGRGTDTQYF | TGTGCCAGCAGTCGACCCAGCGGGAGAGGCACAGATACGCAGTATTTT